Here is one T cell receptor beta chain with its context. This clone was picked up one time. Its antigen target is currently unknown. It has no much larger one-base neighbor in the sample; base qualities were not kept. The immunoSEQ Assay, a bias-controlled multiplex PCR, was used to amplify TCRbeta CDR3 regions from genomic DNA. The authors' analysis ran thus. The number of nucleated cells in each sample was estimated by amplification of reference gene primers within the assay. To quantify the absolute abundance of each unique TCRbeta CDR3 rearrangement, sequence reads were collapsed and filtered. For each sample, productive Simpson clonality was calculated as the square root of Simpson's diversity index over productive rearrangements. This immuneACCESS table, as held by TCRdb, lists in-frame sequences with V and J called but not all clones. Of the missing ones, under half trace to an unresolved V gene in checked studies; the others have no known cause. That table supplies the V and J calls and clone size; D and trimming were determined from the DNA. The table for this sample lists about 110,000 clones; 84% of them were counted only once. The ten largest account for more than 13% of the sample.

The sample is drawn from a study of blood T cell repertoires in COVID-19 (dated by TCRdb to 2020 to 2022). In terms of the full investigation: The collaborator samples originated in the United States, Italy and Spain and spanned the acute and convalescent phases of COVID-19. The prospective study material was composed of cDNA or gDNA derived from T cells, B-cell-depleted T cells, or PBMCs. Deeply sampled blood TCRbeta repertoires from subjects exposed to, actively infected with, or recovered from COVID-19 were included in the dataset. The repertoires were released in a freely available public database meant as a resource for research on the immune response to SARS-CoV-2. Samples were obtained from the ongoing ImmuneRACE study (first 160 participants) and from 1,200 or so subjects provided by 6 global collaborators. Sample metadata almost always included a de-identified subject ID, COVID-19 status, age in years and sex. Where available, HLA class I and class II types were taken from metadata supplied by the sample provider and were not determined by assay-based typing. Beyond this particular receptor, the publication reports: The quantity of clinical and demographic metadata differed by source and by participant and was supplied without curation.

Each collaborating institution followed its own protocols to collect whole blood in K2EDTA tubes. For TCRbeta analysis, collaborator samples were shipped as frozen whole blood, as isolated PBMCs, or as DNA extracted from either sample type. The sample taken for sequencing was peripheral blood. The source is an older woman with acute or convalescent COVID-19.

At the DNA level, the sequence is TGTGCCAGTAGTTCAATTCGGACAGGGGATAGTACCGGGGAGCTGTTTTTT. This sequence encodes CASSSIRTGDSTGELFF. The rearranged chain carries TRBV19 and TRBJ2-2, with 9 middle bases fitting TRBD1. Clipping removes 5 bases from V and 5 bases from J, with 12 as the unmatched junction base count. Reading the germline V gene (reference sequence) gives CDR1 LNHDA and CDR2 SQIVND. The CDR3 goes from the cysteine to the phenylalanine over 17 residues. Solely the CDR3 DNA is kept, with 51 bases framed from the first base.